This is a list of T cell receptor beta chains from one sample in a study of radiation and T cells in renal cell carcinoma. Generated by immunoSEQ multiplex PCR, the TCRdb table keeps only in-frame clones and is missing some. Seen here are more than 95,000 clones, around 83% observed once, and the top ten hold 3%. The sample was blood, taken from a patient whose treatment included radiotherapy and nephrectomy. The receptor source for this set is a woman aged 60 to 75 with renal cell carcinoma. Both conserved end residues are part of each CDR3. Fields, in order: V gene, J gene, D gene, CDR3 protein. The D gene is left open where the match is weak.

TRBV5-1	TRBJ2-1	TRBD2	CASSLVGSSGGTLGNEQFF
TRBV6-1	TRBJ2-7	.	CASSAYRGSGGEQYF
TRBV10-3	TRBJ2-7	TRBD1	CATGVEGAGQYF
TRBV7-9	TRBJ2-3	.	CASTLLGGAGSDTQYF
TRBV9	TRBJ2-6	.	CASSGRHRDDSGANVLTF
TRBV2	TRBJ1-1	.	CASTRLAGRTEAFF
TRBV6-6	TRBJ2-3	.	CASSAPGLDTQYF
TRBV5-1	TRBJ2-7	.	CASSLGTVSYEQYF
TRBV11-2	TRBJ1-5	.	CASSLGRVNQPQHF
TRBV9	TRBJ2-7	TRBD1	CASSGGTATYEQYF
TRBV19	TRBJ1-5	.	CASSIRAGPQHF
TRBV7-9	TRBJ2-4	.	CASSLWTATSKNIQYF
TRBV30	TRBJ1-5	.	CAWSGPSGSQPQHF
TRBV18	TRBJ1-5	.	CASSVQQISDQPQHF
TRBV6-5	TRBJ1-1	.	CASSYAGFMNTEAFF
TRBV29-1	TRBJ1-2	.	CSVVFVQGIDGYTF
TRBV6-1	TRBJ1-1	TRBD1	CASSEEGTDF
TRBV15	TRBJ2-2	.	CATSRDGNTGELFF
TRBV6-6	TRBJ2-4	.	CASKQGYGNIQYF
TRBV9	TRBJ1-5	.	CASSVDSRLNQPQHF
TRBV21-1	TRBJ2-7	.	CASSGRTFYYEQYF
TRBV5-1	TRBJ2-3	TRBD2	CASSLNRAGSPSTDTQYF
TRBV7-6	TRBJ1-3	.	CASSSGPQGAGNTIYF
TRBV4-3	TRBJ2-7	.	CASSQDRGTANEQYF
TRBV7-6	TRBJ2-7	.	CASSLTGGQLGEQYF
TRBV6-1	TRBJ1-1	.	CASSEPRRYPSEAFF
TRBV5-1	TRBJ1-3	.	CASSLESSGNTIYF
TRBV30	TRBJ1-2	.	CAWSGIRDLNYGYTF
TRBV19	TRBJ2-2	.	CASNRVTGELFF
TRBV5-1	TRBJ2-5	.	CASSPDTGGQTQYF
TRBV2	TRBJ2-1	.	CASIATLYNEQFF
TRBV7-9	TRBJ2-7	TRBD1	CASGDRDRAHYEQYF
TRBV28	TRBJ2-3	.	CASSLSPTGGDTQYF
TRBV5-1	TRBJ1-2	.	CASSLATGNYGYTF
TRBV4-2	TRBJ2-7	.	CASSPSPWGDYEQYF
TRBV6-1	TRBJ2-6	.	CASSEIGRRASGANVLTF